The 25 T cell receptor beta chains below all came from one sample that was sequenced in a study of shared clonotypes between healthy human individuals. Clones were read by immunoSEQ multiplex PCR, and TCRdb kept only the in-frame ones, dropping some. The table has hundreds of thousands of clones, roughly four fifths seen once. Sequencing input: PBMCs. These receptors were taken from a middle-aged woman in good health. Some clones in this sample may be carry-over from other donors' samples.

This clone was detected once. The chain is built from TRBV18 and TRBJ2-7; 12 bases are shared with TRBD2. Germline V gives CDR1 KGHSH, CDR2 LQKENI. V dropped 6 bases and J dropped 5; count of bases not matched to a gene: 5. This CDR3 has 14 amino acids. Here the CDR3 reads CASSPTSGSDEQYF. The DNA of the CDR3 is TGTGCCAGCTCCCCGACTAGCGGGAGTGACGAGCAGTACTTC.

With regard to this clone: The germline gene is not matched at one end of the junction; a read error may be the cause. In DNA, the CDR3 is TGTGCTAGCAGCGCGGGACTAGCCACAGATACGCAGTATTTT. Its translation: CASSAGLATDTQYF. The rearrangement uses TRBV7-7 and TRBJ2-3, with 9 bases identical to TRBD2. This CDR3 is built from 14 residues. CDR1 SSHAT and CDR2 FNYEAQ come from the germline V gene (reference sequence).

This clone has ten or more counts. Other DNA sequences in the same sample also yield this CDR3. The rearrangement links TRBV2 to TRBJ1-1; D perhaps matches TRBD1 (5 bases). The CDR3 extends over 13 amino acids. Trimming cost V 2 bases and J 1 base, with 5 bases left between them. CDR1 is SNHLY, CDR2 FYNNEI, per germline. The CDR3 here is CASSEQGNTEAFF. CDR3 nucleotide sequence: TGTGCCAGCAGTGAACAGGGGAACACTGAAGCTTTCTTT. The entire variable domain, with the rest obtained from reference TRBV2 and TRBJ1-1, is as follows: EPEVTQTPSHQVTQMGQEVILRCVPISNHLYFYWYRQILGQKVEFLVSFYNNEISEKSEIFDDQFSVERPDGSNFTLKIRSTKLEDSAMYFCASSEQGNTEAFFGQGTRLTVV.

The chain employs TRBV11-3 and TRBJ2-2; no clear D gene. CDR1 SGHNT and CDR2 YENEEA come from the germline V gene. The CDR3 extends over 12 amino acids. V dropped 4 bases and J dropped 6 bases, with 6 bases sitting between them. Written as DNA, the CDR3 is TGTGCCAGCAGCTCCCATTCCGGGGAGCTGTTTTTT. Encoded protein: CASSSHSGELFF.

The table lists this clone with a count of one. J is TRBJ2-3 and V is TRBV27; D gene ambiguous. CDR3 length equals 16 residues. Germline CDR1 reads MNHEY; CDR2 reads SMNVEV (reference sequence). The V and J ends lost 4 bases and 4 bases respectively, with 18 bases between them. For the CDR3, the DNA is TGTGCCAGCAGTTCTATCACGGACCTTCACCCAGATACGCAGTATTTT. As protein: CASSSITDLHPDTQYF.

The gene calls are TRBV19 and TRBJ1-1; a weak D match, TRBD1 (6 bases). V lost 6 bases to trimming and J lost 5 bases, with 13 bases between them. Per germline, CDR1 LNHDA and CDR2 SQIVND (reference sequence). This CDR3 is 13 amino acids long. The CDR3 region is CASRENRVTEAFF. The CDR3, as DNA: TGTGCCAGTAGGGAAAACAGGGTAACTGAAGCTTTCTTT.

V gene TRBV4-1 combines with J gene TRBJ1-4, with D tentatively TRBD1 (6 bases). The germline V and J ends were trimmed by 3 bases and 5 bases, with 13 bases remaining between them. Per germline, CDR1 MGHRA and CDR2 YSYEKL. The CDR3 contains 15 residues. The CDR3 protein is CASSQSRGWNEKLFF. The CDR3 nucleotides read TGCGCCAGCAGCCAGAGCAGGGGATGGAATGAAAAACTGTTTTTT.

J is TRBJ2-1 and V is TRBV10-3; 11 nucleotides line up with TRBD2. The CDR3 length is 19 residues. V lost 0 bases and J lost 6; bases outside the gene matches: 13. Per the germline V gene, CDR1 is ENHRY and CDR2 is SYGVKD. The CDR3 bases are TGTGCCATCAGTGAGTCGACAGACCCCGGACTAGCGGGTGGCAATGAGCAGTTCTTC. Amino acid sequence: CAISESTDPGLAGGNEQFF.

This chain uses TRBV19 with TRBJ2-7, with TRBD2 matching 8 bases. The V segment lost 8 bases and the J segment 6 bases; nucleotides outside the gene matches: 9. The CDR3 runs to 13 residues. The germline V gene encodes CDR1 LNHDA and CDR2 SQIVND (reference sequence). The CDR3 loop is CASAGTRNGEQYF. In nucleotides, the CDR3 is TGTGCCAGTGCCGGGACTAGGAACGGCGAGCAGTACTTC.

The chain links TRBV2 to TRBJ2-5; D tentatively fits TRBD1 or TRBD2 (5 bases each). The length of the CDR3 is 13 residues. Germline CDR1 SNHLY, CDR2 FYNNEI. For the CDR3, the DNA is TGTGCGAGCGGCCGGGGCTCCCAAGAGACCCAGTACTTC. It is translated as CASGRGSQETQYF.

The CDR3: CASSEQGSTNTIYF. In DNA form, the CDR3 reads TGTGCCAGCAGTGAACAGGGTTCCACTAACACCATATATTTT. The chain links TRBV6-1 to TRBJ1-3; TRBD1 is a possible D gene (5 bases). In germline, CDR1 is MNHNS, CDR2 SASEGT. Trimming pared 2 bases from V and 7 bases from J, leaving 12 bases between. The CDR3 has 14 amino acids.

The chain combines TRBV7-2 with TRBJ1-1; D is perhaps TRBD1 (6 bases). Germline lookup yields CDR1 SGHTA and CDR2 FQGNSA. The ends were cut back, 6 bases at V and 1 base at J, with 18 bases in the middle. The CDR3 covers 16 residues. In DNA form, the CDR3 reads TGTGCCAGCAGACCCCCCCGGACAGATACGAACACTGAAGCTTTCTTT. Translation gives CASRPPRTDTNTEAFF. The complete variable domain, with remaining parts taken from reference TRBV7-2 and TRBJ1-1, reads GAGVSQSPSNKVTEKGKDVELRCDPISGHTALYWYRQSLGQGLEFLIYFQGNSAPDKSGLPSDRFSAERTGGSVSTLTIQRTQQEDSAVYLCASRPPRTDTNTEAFFGQGTRLTVV.

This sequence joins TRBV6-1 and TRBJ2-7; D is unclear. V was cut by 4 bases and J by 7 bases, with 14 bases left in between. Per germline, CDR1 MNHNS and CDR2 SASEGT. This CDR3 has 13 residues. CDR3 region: CASSGHTGREQYF. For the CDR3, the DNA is TGTGCCAGCAGTGGACACACCGGCCGGGAGCAGTACTTC.

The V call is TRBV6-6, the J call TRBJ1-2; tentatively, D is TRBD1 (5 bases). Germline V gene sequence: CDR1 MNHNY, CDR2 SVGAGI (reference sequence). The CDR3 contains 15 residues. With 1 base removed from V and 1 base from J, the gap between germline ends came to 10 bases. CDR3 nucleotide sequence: TGTGCCAGCAGTTACTTGGCAGGGAATAACTATGGCTACACCTTC. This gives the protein CASSYLAGNNYGYTF.

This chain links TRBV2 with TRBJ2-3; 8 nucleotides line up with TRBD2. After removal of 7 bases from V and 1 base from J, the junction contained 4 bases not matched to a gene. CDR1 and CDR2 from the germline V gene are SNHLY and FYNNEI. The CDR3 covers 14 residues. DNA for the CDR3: TGTGCCAGCAATTTGCGGGAGGGCACAGATACGCAGTATTTT. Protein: CASNLREGTDTQYF. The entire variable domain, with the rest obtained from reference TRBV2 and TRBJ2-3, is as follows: EPEVTQTPSHQVTQMGQEVILRCVPISNHLYFYWYRQILGQKVEFLVSFYNNEISEKSEIFDDQFSVERPDGSNFTLKIRSTKLEDSAMYFCASNLREGTDTQYFGPGTRLTVL.

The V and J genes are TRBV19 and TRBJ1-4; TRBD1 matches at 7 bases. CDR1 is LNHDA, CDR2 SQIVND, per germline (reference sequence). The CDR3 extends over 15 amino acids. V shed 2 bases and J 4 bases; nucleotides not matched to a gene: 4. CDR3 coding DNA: TGTGCCAGTAGTATACGGACAGGCCTTAATGAAAAACTGTTTTTT. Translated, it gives CASSIRTGLNEKLFF.

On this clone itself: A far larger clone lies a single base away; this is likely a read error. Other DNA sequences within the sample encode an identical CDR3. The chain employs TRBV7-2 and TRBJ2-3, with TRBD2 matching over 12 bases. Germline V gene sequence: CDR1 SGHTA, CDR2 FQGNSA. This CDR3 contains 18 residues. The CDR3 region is CASSLVLAGGPSTDTQYF. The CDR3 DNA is TGTGCTAGCAGCCTCGTGCTAGCGGGAGGGCCCAGCACAGATACGCAGTATTTT.

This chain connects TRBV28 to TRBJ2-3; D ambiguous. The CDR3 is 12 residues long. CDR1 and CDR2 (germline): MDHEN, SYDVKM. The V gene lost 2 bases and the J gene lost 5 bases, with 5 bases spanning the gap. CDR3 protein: CASSLGVDTQYF. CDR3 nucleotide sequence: TGTGCCAGCAGTTTAGGGGTAGATACGCAGTATTTT.

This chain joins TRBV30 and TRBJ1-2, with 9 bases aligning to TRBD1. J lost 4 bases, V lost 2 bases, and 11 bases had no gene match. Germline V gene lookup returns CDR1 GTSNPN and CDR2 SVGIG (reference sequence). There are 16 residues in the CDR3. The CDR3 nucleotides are TGTGCCTGGAGTCCTTCTCCGGGACAGGGATTCTATGGCTACACCTTC. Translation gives CAWSPSPGQGFYGYTF.

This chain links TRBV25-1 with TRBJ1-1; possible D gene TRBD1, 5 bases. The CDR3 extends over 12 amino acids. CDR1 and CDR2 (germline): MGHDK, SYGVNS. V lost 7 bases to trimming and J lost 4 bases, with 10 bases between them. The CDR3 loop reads CASTGGVTEAFF. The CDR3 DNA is TGTGCCAGCACGGGGGGGGTCACTGAAGCTTTCTTT.

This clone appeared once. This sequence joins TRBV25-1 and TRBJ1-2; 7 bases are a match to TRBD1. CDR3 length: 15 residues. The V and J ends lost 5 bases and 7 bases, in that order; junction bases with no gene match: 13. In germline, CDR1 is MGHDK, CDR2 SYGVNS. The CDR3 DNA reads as TGTGCCAGCAGTTCCTCGACCGGGACAGAAGTTGGCTACACCTTC. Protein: CASSSSTGTEVGYTF.

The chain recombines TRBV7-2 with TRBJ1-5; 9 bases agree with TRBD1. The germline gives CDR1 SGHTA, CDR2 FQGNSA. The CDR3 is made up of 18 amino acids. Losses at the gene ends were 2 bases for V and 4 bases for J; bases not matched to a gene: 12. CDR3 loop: CASSLSWLRQGVNQPQHF. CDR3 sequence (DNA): TGTGCCAGCAGCTTAAGCTGGTTACGACAGGGGGTAAATCAGCCCCAGCATTTT.

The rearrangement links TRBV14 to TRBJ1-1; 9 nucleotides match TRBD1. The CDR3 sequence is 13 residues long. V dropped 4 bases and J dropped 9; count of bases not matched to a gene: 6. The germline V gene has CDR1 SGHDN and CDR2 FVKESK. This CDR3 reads CASSPRTGVQAFF. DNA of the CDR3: TGTGCCAGCAGCCCCAGGACAGGGGTACAAGCTTTCTTT.

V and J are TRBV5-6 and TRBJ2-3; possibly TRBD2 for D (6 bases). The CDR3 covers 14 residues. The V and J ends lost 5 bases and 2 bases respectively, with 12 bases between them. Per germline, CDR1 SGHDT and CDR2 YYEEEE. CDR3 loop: CASRPRDLTDTQYF. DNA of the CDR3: TGTGCCAGCAGACCGCGGGACCTCACAGATACGCAGTATTTT.

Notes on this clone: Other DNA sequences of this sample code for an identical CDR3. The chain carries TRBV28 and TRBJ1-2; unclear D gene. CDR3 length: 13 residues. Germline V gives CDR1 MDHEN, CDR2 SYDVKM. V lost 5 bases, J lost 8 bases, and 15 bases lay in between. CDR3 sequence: CASSPPRLGGYTF. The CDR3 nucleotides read TGTGCCAGCAGTCCTCCCCGACTGGGAGGCTACACCTTC.